This TCR beta chain stems from a study of cytomegalovirus exposure and HLA in healthy donors. The CDR3 length is 15 residues. The germline CDR1 and CDR2 sequences are LNHDA and SQIVND (reference sequence). Trimming at V came to 6 bases and at J to 3 bases, leaving 7 bases not matched to a gene. The protocol was immunoSEQ multiplex PCR, while the TCRdb copy is restricted to in-frame clones and leaves out a portion. The sample holds 100,000 to 150,000 clones, 85% to 90% seen once. The chain is built from TRBV19 and TRBJ2-7; 11 bases align to TRBD1. Sequenced input: PBMCs. This sequence originates from a woman in her late teens or twenties in good health and CMV-seronegative. For the CDR3, the DNA is TGTGCCAGTAGGCCATCGGGACAGGGGGACTACGAGCAGTACTTC. This codes for CASRPSGQGDYEQYF.